This TCR beta chain was sequenced for a study of T cells in Graves' hyperthyroidism and ophthalmopathy. At the level of the study: Blood was drawn when the patient was first diagnosed and still untreated. Study-wide findings and caveats: From stable hyperthyroidism, ophthalmopathy was separated by a 13 V-J model. Progression to ophthalmopathy was predicted a median of roughly seven months early.

TCR beta CDR3 sequences were amplified from RNA transcripts. Initially, a first-round RT-PCR of the TCR CDR3 employed the HTBI primer set. MiXCR, applied by TCRdb to the multiplex PCR reads, yields one record per CDR3 protein. This repertoire shows around 700,000 distinct CDR3 sequences, over 15% found once; its top ten account for 16%. This clonotype has a count of ten or more. The antigen is unknown. The germline CDR1 and CDR2 sequences are SNHLY and FYNNEI. The trim removed 8 bases at V and 4 bases at J, leaving 4 bases unmatched. CDR3 size: 15 residues. The sample taken for sequencing was blood. This chain connects TRBV2 to TRBJ2-2, with 13 bases that match TRBD2. The origin of this receptor is a woman between 50 and 59 years old with Graves' hyperthyroidism that later progressed to Graves' ophthalmopathy. The CDR3, as DNA: TGTGCCAGCCGGGGACTAGCGGGGCCCACCGGGGAGCTGTTTTTT. Translating it yields CASRGLAGPTGELFF.